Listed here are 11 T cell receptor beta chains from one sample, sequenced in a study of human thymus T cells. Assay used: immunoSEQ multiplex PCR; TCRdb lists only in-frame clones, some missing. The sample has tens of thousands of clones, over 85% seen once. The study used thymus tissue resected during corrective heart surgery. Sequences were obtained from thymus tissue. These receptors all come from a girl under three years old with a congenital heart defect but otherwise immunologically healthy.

The CDR3 loop reads CASSLIPFRGYTF. CDR3 sequence (DNA): TGTGCCAGCAGTTTAATTCCTTTCAGAGGCTACACCTTC. This rearrangement joins TRBV27 to TRBJ1-2; D is uncertain. Germline-derived CDR1 and CDR2 are MNHEY and SMNVEV (reference sequence). The CDR3 runs 13 residues. Trimming cost V 2 bases and J 8 bases, with 12 bases left between them.

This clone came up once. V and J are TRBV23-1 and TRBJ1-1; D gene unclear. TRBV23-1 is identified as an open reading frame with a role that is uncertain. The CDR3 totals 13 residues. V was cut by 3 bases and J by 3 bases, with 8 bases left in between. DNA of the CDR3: TGCGCCAGCAGTCAGACTGGGGACACTGAAGCTTTCTTT. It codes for CASSQTGDTEAFF.

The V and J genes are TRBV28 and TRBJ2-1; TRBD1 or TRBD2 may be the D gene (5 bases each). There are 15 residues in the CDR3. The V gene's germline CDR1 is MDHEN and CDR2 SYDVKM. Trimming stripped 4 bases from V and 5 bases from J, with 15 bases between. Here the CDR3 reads CASSSRDPGDNEQFF. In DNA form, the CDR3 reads TGTGCCAGCAGTTCCCGGGACCCCGGGGACAATGAGCAGTTCTTC. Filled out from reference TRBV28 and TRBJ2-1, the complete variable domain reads DVKVTQSSRYLVKRTGEKVFLECVQDMDHENMFWYRQDPGLGLRLIYFSYDVKMKEKGDIPEGYSVSREKKERFSLILESASTNQTSMYLCASSSRDPGDNEQFFGPGTRLTVL.

CDR3: CASRTARLSYNEQFF. The CDR3 nucleotides read TGTGCCAGCAGGACTGCTCGCCTGTCCTACAATGAGCAGTTCTTC. The chain employs TRBV2 and TRBJ2-1; D call uncertain. The CDR3 runs 15 residues. Germline CDR1 reads SNHLY; CDR2 reads FYNNEI. V was shortened by 6 bases and J by 1 base, with 13 bases between the two germline ends.

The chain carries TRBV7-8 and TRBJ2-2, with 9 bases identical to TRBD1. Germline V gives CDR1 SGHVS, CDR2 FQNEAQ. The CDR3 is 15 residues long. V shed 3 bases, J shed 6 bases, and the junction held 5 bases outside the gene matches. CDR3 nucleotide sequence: TGTGCCAGCAGCTTGGCCGGGACAGGGTCCGGGGAGCTGTTTTTT. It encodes CASSLAGTGSGELFF.

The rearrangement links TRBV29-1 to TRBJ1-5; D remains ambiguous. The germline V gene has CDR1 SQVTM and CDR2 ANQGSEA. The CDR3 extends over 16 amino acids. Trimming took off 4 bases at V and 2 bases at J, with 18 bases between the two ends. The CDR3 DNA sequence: TGCAGCGTTGTAGAGGGTGGGCTTAAGGGCAATCAGCCCCAGCATTTT. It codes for CSVVEGGLKGNQPQHF.

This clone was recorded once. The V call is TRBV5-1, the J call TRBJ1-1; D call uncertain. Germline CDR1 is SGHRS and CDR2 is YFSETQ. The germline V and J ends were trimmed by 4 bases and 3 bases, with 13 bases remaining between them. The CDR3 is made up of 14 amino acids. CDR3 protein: CASSEGGFDTEAFF. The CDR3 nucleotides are TGCGCCAGCAGCGAAGGCGGCTTTGACACTGAAGCTTTCTTT. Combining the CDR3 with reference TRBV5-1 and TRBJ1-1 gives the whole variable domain KAGVTQTPRYLIKTRGQQVTLSCSPISGHRSVSWYQQTPGQGLQFLFEYFSETQRNKGNFPGRFSGRQFSNSRSEMNVSTLELGDSALYLCASSEGGFDTEAFFGQGTRLTVV.

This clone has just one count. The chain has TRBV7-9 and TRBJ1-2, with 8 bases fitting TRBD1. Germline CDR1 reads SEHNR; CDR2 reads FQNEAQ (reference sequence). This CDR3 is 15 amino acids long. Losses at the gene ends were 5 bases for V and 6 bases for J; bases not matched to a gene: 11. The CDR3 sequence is CASSQGQGPPNGYTF. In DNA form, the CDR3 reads TGTGCCAGCAGCCAAGGACAGGGTCCCCCCAATGGCTACACCTTC.

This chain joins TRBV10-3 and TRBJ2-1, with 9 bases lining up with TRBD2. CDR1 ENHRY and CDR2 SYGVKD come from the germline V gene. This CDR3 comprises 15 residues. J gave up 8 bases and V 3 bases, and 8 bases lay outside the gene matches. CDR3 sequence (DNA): TGTGCCATCAGTGACCCCGGGGCTAGCGGGGATGAGCAGTTCTTC. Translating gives CAISDPGASGDEQFF.

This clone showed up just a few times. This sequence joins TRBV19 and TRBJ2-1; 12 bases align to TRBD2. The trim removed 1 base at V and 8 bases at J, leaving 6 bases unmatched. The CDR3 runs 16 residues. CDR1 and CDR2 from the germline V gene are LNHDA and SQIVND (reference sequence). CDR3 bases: TGTGCCAGTAGTATAGGACTAGCGGGAGAAGAAGATGAGCAGTTCTTC. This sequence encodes CASSIGLAGEEDEQFF.

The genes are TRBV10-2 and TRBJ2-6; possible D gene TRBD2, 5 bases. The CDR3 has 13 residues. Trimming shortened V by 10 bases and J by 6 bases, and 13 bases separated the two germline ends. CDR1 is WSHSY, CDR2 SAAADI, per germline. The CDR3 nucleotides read TGCGCCACGGGAACGTCAGAGGCCAACGTCCTGACTTTC. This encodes CATGTSEANVLTF.